This is a list of T cell receptor beta chains from one sample in a study of T cell responses to AZD1222 COVID-19 vaccine. TCRdb's copy holds only in-frame clones and misses some; the assay was immunoSEQ multiplex PCR. Of about 150,000 clones in the sample, 70% to 90% were seen once. The input for sequencing was peripheral blood, taken on day 0 of AZD1222 vaccination. These receptors originate from an adult in good health. Each CDR3 is given with its conserved first and last residue. The D gene is left open where the match is weak. The size of a clone is reported for some rows only, either as once, few or many, or as a class for expanded clones.

clone size,D gene,CDR3 length,V gene,J gene,CDR3 DNA,CDR3 protein
.,TRBD2,15,TRBV7-2,TRBJ2-1,TGTGCCAGCAGTCTTAGCGGGGGCCTTTACAATGAGCAGTTCTTC,CASSLSGGLYNEQFF
.,TRBD1,13,TRBV19,TRBJ1-1,TGTGCCAGTTCCCAGGGGGCGCGGTCACAAGCTTTCTTT,CASSQGARSQAFF
.,.,16,TRBV5-6,TRBJ1-3,TGTGCCAGCAGCTTACAGGAGCACATCTCTGGAAACACCATATATTTT,CASSLQEHISGNTIYF
.,TRBD2,15,TRBV5-6,TRBJ2-7,TGTGCCAGCAGCTCGGCTAAGCGGGGGGGCTACGAGCAGTACTTC,CASSSAKRGGYEQYF
.,TRBD1,15,TRBV30,TRBJ1-1,TGTGCCTGGAGTGTACTCACAGGGGTGAACACTGAAGCTTTCTTT,CAWSVLTGVNTEAFF
.,.,11,TRBV6-6,TRBJ1-2,TGTGCCAGCGGATATACAGGAGGCTACACCTTC,CASGYTGGYTF
once,.,15,TRBV27,TRBJ1-5,TGTGCCAGCAGTATAAGGGCAGGGATAGGGCAGCCCCAGCATTTT,CASSIRAGIGQPQHF
.,.,12,TRBV11-2,TRBJ2-7,TGTGCCAGCATGGGATGGGCCTACGAGCAGTACTTC,CASMGWAYEQYF
once,.,15,TRBV11-2,TRBJ1-3,TGTGCCAGCAGCTTAGGAGGGGGAAGGGGAAACACCATATATTTT,CASSLGGGRGNTIYF
.,.,13,TRBV5-1,TRBJ2-7,TGCGCCAGCAGCTTGTATAGGGGGTACGAGCAGTACTTC,CASSLYRGYEQYF
.,TRBD1,15,TRBV19,TRBJ1-4,TGTGCCAGTAGATCACTTGGGACAGGGGGGGAAAAACTGTTTTTT,CASRSLGTGGEKLFF
.,TRBD2,16,TRBV6-1,TRBJ2-5,TGTGCCAGCAGTGCAAGGACTAGCGGGGGGGTGGAGACCCAGTACTTC,CASSARTSGGVETQYF
.,TRBD2,17,TRBV19,TRBJ2-7,TGTGCCAGTAGTATTGAACTAGCGGGGGTCAATACCTACGAGCAGTACTTC,CASSIELAGVNTYEQYF
.,.,15,TRBV29-1,TRBJ1-5,TGCAGCGTTGAGGCACGACCTTATAGCAATCAGCCCCAGCATTTT,CSVEARPYSNQPQHF
.,TRBD1,15,TRBV5-4,TRBJ1-1,TGTGCCAGCAGCAATGCAGGGGGCGCGGGCACTGAAGCTTTCTTT,CASSNAGGAGTEAFF
once,.,13,TRBV7-9,TRBJ1-1,TGTGCCAGCAGCCTTCCCAACGTGCCTGAAGCTTTCTTT,CASSLPNVPEAFF
.,.,15,TRBV2,TRBJ2-3,TGTGCCAGCAGACCTCAGGGTACTGGAGTGGATACGCAGTATTTT,CASRPQGTGVDTQYF
.,.,14,TRBV6-5,TRBJ1-2,TGTGCCAGCAGTTACTCGTACAGTAGGGGCGGCTACACCTTC,CASSYSYSRGGYTF
.,TRBD2,15,TRBV6-5,TRBJ2-3,TGTGCCAGCAGTTATTTAGCGGGGGGTATGGATACGCAGTATTTT,CASSYLAGGMDTQYF
.,.,12,TRBV6-1,TRBJ1-5,TGTGCCAGCAGTGAAGCCAATCAGCCCCAGCATTTT,CASSEANQPQHF
.,.,15,TRBV18,TRBJ1-3,TGTGCCAGCTCCCCAGGGCGTCAGGCTGGAAACACCATATATTTT,CASSPGRQAGNTIYF
.,.,13,TRBV2,TRBJ1-5,TGTGCCAGCAGTGTCAGGGTTTATCAGCCCCAGCATTTT,CASSVRVYQPQHF
.,.,15,TRBV2,TRBJ1-1,TGTGCCAGCACGCCGGATAAAGGAAGGGACACTGAAGCTTTCTTT,CASTPDKGRDTEAFF
.,TRBD2,14,TRBV18,TRBJ2-1,TGTGCCAGCTCACCAAACGGCGGGGGGGCTGAGCAGTTCTTC,CASSPNGGGAEQFF
once,.,13,TRBV7-8,TRBJ1-3,TGTGCCAGCAGCTTAGGGTCTGGAAACACCATATATTTT,CASSLGSGNTIYF
.,TRBD1,12,TRBV13,TRBJ2-7,TGTGCCAGCAGCCGGACAGGGGACGAGCAGTACTTC,CASSRTGDEQYF
few,.,13,TRBV29-1,TRBJ1-2,TGCAGCGTTAGGCCCGCGGTGAAGAGTGGCTACACCTTC,CSVRPAVKSGYTF
.,TRBD2,17,TRBV7-2,TRBJ2-4,TGTGCCAGCAGCTTAACGCGGGGGGGCGACGGCAAAAACATTCAGTACTTC,CASSLTRGGDGKNIQYF
.,.,16,TRBV7-2,TRBJ2-2,TGTGCCAGCAGCTTAATTTCCAGGGGCGGCACCGGGGAGCTGTTTTTT,CASSLISRGGTGELFF
.,.,14,TRBV9,TRBJ1-1,TGTGCCAGCAGCGTAGGGGCCATGAACACTGAAGCTTTCTTT,CASSVGAMNTEAFF
.,.,12,TRBV5-6,TRBJ2-7,TGTGCCAGCAGCTTGGCTACTTACGAGCAGTACTTC,CASSLATYEQYF
.,.,12,TRBV12-3/TRBV12-4,TRBJ1-2,TGTGCCAGCAGTTTAGCGCAGGGTGGCTACACCTTC,CASSLAQGGYTF
.,TRBD2,18,TRBV3-1/TRBV3-2,TRBJ2-3,TGTGCCAGCAGCCAAGTCTCGTTAGCGGGGGGGCGGGTAGATACGCAGTATTTT,CASSQVSLAGGRVDTQYF
.,TRBD2,17,TRBV28,TRBJ2-7,TGTGCCAGCAGGGGAGGGGCACGACTAGCGGGGAGCTACGAGCAGTACTTC,CASRGGARLAGSYEQYF
.,.,12,TRBV7-3,TRBJ2-1,TGTGCCAGCAGCGGGTCGGGCAATGAGCAGTTCTTC,CASSGSGNEQFF
.,.,13,TRBV7-9,TRBJ2-1,TGTGCCAGCAGCCCTGGCGGACAACGCAGTCAGTTCTTC,CASSPGGQRSQFF
.,TRBD1,18,TRBV7-3,TRBJ2-7,TGTGCCAGCAGCGCGTCTCTTCCGGGACAGGCCGGGTTCTACGAGCAGTACTTC,CASSASLPGQAGFYEQYF
.,.,15,TRBV7-2,TRBJ1-4,TGTGCCAGCAGTTGGCGGACTGCAACTAATGAAAAACTGTTTTTT,CASSWRTATNEKLFF
.,.,15,TRBV7-2,TRBJ1-1,TGTGCCAGCAGCCCCGCCACAGGGTTGAACACTGAAGCTTTCTTT,CASSPATGLNTEAFF
.,.,12,TRBV6-5,TRBJ1-6,TGTGCCAGCTTAGGGGACAATTCACCCCTCCACTTT,CASLGDNSPLHF
.,TRBD1,14,TRBV7-9,TRBJ1-2,TGTGCCAGCAGGAGGGACAGGGGGCGATATGGCTACACCTTC,CASRRDRGRYGYTF
.,.,14,TRBV7-9,TRBJ2-4,TGTGCCAGCACCAAAGAGGGAGCCAAAAACATTCAGTACTTC,CASTKEGAKNIQYF
.,.,13,TRBV7-2,TRBJ2-7,TGTGCCAGCAGCTTTTACGACAGACCGCCACATTACTTC,CASSFYDRPPHYF
.,TRBD1,14,TRBV4-3,TRBJ1-2,TGCGCCAGCAGCCAGGCCCAGGGGGCAACTGGCTACACCTTC,CASSQAQGATGYTF
.,TRBD1,15,TRBV10-1,TRBJ1-4,TGCGCCAGCAGTGGGGACAGGGAGCTGCCTGAAAAACTGTTTTTT,CASSGDRELPEKLFF
.,.,12,TRBV19,TRBJ1-1,TGTGCCAGTAATACCTTTGGGACTGAAGCTTTCTTT,CASNTFGTEAFF
once,.,14,TRBV2,TRBJ1-1,TGTGCCAGCTATTGGAGGGCGCGGGGCACTGAAGCTTTCTTT,CASYWRARGTEAFF
.,.,14,TRBV7-2,TRBJ1-2,TGTGCCAGCAGCTTAGGGCAGGCGGCCTATGGCTACACCTTC,CASSLGQAAYGYTF
.,.,11,TRBV6-5,TRBJ1-1,TGTGCCAGCAGAACGATCCTGCAAGCTTTCTTT,CASRTILQAFF
.,.,15,TRBV19,TRBJ1-1,TGTGCCAGTAGTAATAAACTCACCCGTCTGGCTCTGGCTTTCTTT,CASSNKLTRLALAFF
.,.,13,TRBV3-1/TRBV3-2,TRBJ1-1,TGTGCCAGCAGCCAAGCAAGGAGATCTGAAGCTTTCTTT,CASSQARRSEAFF
.,.,13,TRBV2,TRBJ1-1,TGTGCCAGCGCCGAGTACATGAACACTGAAGCTTTCTTT,CASAEYMNTEAFF
.,.,14,TRBV11-2,TRBJ2-3,TGTGCCAGCAGCCCCCTATACCGGTTGAATACGCAGTATTTT,CASSPLYRLNTQYF
.,.,14,TRBV7-9,TRBJ1-5,TGTGCCAGCAGCTTAGGGCCAGGGGACCAGCCCCAGCATTTT,CASSLGPGDQPQHF
.,TRBD2,15,TRBV6-5,TRBJ2-7,TGTGCCAGCCATTCAGGGGCTAGCGGGGGGGCCGAGCAGTACTTC,CASHSGASGGAEQYF
.,.,14,TRBV18,TRBJ2-5,TGTGCCAGCTCACCCCCCGGGACTGCCGAGACCCAGTACTTC,CASSPPGTAETQYF
.,.,13,TRBV28,TRBJ1-2,TGTGCCAGCAGTTCGAGTACTAACTATGGCTACACCTTC,CASSSSTNYGYTF